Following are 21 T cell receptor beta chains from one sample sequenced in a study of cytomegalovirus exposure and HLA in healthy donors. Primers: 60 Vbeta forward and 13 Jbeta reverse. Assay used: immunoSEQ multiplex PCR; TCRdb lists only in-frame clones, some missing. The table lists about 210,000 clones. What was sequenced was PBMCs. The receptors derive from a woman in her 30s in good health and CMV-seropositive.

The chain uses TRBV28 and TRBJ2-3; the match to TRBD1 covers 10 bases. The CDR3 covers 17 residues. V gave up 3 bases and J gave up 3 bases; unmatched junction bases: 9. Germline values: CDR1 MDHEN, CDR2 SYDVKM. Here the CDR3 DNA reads TGTGCCAGCAGTTTGAGACCGGACAGGGGGTCAACAGATACGCAGTATTTT. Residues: CASSLRPDRGSTDTQYF.

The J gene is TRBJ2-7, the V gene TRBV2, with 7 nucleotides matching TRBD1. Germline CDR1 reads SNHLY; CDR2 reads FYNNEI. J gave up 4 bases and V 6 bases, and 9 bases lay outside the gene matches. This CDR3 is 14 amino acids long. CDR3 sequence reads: CASRDTGQLYEQYF. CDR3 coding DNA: TGTGCCAGCAGAGACACGGGACAGCTTTACGAGCAGTACTTC.

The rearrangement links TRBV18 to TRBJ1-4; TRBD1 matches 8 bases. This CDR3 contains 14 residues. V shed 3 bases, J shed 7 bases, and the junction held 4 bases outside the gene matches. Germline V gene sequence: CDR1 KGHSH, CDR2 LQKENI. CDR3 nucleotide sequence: TGTGCCAGCTCACCGGACAGGGTCGGTGAAAAACTGTTTTTT. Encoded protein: CASSPDRVGEKLFF. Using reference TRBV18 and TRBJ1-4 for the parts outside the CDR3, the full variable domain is NAGVMQNPRHLVRRRGQEARLRCSPMKGHSHVYWYRQLPEEGLKFMVYLQKENIIDESGMPKERFSAEFPKEGPSILRIQQVVRGDSAAYFCASSPDRVGEKLFFGSGTQLSVL.

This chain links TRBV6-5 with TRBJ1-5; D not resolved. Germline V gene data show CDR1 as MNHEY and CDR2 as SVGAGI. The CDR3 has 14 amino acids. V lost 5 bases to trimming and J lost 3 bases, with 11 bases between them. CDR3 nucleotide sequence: TGTGCCAGCAGTGAGCGGGAGGCCAATCAGCCCCAGCATTTT. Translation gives CASSEREANQPQHF.

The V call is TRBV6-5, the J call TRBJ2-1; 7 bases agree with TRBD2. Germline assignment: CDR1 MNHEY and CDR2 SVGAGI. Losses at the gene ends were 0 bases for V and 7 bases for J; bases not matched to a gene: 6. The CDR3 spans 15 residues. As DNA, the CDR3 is TGTGCCAGCAGTTACTCGAGCGGGATTCGGAATGAGCAGTTCTTC. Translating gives CASSYSSGIRNEQFF.

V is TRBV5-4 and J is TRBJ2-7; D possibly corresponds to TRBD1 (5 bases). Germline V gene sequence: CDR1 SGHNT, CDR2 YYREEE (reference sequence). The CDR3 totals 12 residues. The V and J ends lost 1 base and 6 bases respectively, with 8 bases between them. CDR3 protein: CASSLRGPEQYF. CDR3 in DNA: TGTGCCAGCAGCTTGAGGGGTCCCGAGCAGTACTTC.

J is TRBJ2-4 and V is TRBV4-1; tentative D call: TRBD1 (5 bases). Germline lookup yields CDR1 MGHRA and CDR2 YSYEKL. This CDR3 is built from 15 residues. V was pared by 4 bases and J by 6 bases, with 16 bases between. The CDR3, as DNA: TGCGCCAGCAGCCCAGCGCCTGGGGCAGCAAACATTCAGTACTTC. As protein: CASSPAPGAANIQYF.

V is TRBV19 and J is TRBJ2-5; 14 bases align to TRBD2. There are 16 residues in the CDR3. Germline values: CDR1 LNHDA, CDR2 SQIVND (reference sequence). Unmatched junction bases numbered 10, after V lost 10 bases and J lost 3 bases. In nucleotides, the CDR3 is TGTGCCACCGGAAGGACTAGCGGGGGGCCAAAAGAGACCCAGTACTTC. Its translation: CATGRTSGGPKETQYF.

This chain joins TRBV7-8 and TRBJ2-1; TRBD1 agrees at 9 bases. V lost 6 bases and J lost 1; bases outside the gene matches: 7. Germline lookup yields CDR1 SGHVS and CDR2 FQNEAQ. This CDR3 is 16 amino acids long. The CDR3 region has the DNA TGTGCCAGCAGGAGCCGGGACAGGGAGTCCTACAATGAGCAGTTCTTC. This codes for CASRSRDRESYNEQFF.

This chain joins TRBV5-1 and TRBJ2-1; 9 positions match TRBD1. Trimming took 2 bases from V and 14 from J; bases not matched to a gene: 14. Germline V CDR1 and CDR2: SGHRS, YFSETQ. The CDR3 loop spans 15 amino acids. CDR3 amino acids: CASSLIGTGLLGEFF. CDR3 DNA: TGCGCCAGCAGCTTAATCGGGACAGGGTTGTTGGGCGAGTTCTTC.

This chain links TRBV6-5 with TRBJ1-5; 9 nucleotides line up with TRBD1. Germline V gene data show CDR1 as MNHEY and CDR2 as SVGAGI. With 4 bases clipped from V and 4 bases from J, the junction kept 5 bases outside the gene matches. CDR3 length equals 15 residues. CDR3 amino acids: CASSFLGTGNQPQHF. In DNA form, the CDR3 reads TGTGCCAGCAGTTTCCTGGGGACAGGGAATCAGCCCCAGCATTTT.

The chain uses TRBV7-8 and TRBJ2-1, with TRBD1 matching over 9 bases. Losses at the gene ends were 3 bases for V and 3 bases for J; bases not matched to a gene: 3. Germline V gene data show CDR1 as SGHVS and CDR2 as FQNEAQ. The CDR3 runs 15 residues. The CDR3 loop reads CASSLDRGFYNEQFF. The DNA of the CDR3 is TGTGCCAGCAGCTTGGACAGGGGATTCTACAATGAGCAGTTCTTC.

CDR3: CASKRDRGETQYF. The CDR3 coding sequence is TGTGCCTCCAAAAGGGACAGAGGAGAGACCCAGTACTTC. This chain links TRBV15 with TRBJ2-5, with 7 bases that match TRBD1. Germline V gene lookup returns CDR1 LNHNV and CDR2 YYDKDF (reference sequence). Losses at the gene ends were 11 bases for V and 4 bases for J; bases not matched to a gene: 10. The CDR3 runs 13 residues.

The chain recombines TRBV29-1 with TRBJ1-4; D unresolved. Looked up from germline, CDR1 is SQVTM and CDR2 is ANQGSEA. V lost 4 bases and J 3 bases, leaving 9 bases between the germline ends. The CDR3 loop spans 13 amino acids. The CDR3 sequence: CSVGRIANEKLFF. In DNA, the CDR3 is TGCAGCGTTGGCAGGATCGCTAATGAAAAACTGTTTTTT.

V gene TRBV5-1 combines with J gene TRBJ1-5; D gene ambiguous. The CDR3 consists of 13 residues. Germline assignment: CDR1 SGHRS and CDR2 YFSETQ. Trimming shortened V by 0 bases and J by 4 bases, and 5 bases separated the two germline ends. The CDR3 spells CASSLASNQPQHF. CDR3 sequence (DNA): TGCGCCAGCAGCTTGGCCAGTAATCAGCCCCAGCATTTT. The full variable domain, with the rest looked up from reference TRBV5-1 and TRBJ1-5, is KAGVTQTPRYLIKTRGQQVTLSCSPISGHRSVSWYQQTPGQGLQFLFEYFSETQRNKGNFPGRFSGRQFSNSRSEMNVSTLELGDSALYLCASSLASNQPQHFGDGTRLSIL.

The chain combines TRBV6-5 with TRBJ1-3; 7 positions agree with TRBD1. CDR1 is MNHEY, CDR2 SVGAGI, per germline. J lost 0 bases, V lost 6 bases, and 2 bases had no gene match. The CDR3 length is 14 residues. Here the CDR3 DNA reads TGTGCCAGCAGACAGGGGTACTCTGGAAACACCATATATTTT. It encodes CASRQGYSGNTIYF.

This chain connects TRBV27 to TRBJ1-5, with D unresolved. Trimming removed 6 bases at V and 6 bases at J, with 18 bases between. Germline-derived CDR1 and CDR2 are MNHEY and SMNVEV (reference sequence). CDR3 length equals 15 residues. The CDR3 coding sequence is TGTGCCAGCAGCCCTCTCCCGGGGTTTAGTCAGCCCCAGCATTTT. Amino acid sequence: CASSPLPGFSQPQHF.

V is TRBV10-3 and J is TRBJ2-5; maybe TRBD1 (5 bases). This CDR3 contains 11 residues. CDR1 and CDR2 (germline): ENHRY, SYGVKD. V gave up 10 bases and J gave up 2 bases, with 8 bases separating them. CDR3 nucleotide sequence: TGTGCCACCCGACAGCAAGAGACCCAGTACTTC. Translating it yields CATRQQETQYF.

CDR3 loop: CAWSVGSPSASTF. The CDR3 nucleotides are TGTGCCTGGAGTGTTGGTTCCCCTTCAGCTAGTACCTTC. The rearrangement joins TRBV30 to TRBJ1-2; the D is unclear. The V end was cut by 0 bases, the J end by 14 bases, with 19 bases between. The CDR3 runs 13 residues. CDR1 and CDR2 (germline): GTSNPN, SVGIG (reference sequence).

CDR3 coding DNA: TGTGCCACCAGCAGAGATGGTCAGGGCCTGGGCATTCAGTACTTC. It translates to CATSRDGQGLGIQYF. The rearrangement uses TRBV15 and TRBJ2-4; possible D gene TRBD1, 5 bases. The CDR3 has 15 amino acids. The V and J ends lost 0 bases and 9 bases respectively, with 15 bases between them. From germline, CDR1 is LNHNV and CDR2 YYDKDF (reference sequence).

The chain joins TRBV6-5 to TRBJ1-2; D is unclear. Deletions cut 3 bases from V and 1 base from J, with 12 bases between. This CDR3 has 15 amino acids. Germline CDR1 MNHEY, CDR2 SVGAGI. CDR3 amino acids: CASSYQAAFNYGYTF. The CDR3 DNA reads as TGTGCCAGCAGTTATCAGGCAGCCTTTAACTATGGCTACACCTTC.